The T cell receptor beta chain described here comes from a study of beta chain features in type 1 diabetes. Across the study: All samples together contributed 95 million to 110 million sorted cells for examination. Study findings and constraints: Compared with healthy donors, patients appeared to share more similar naive, central memory and regulatory TCRB repertoires. Junctions at VDJ sites from type 1 diabetes patients had fewer insertions and more deletions.

Expressed TCRB transcripts were sequenced because the isolated RNA had all been reverse transcribed beforehand. Assay: immunoSEQ multiplex PCR; the TCRdb copy retains only in-frame clones and omits some. The top ten clones hold around 0.044% of a sample with 330,000 or so clones, around 20% of them seen once. In all sorted populations, purity surpassed 98%. This CDR3 comprises 15 residues. Germline lookup yields CDR1 MNHNS and CDR2 SASEGT. V was clipped by 7 bases and J by 4 bases, with 14 bases between them. A remark on this clone: Its antigen is undetermined.

Source material: naive CD4+ T cells from blood. The chain has TRBV6-1 and TRBJ2-6, with a tentative D call TRBD1 (6 bases). This TCR came from a woman aged 18-30 years in good health. CDR3 sequence reads: CASTLTGTGANVLTF. Written as DNA, the CDR3 is TGTGCCAGCACCCTTACAGGGACCGGGGCCAACGTCCTGACTTTC.